This is a list of T cell receptor beta chains from one sample in a study of type 1 regulatory T cells. Antigen specificity for these receptors is unknown. Each CDR3 protein gets one entry after TCRdb re-called the reads with MiXCR. The table lists about 62,000 distinct CDR3 sequences, approximately 67% of them singletons. Material: cultured non-Tr1 T cells, either the whole culture or a sorted T cell fraction (not recorded which). The receptors were gathered from a human donor in good health. Each CDR3 is given with its conserved first and last residue. A D gene is named only where the DNA matches it firmly. Size tells how often a clone was seen (once, few, many) or the class of an expanded clone, and some rows leave it out.

D: TRBD1; V: TRBV28; size: once; J: TRBJ2-5; DNA: TGTGCCAGCAGTTTATATGGGACAGGGGATAGAGAGACCCAGTACTTC; CDR3: CASSLYGTGDRETQYF
D: -; V: TRBV3-1; size: -; J: TRBJ2-1; DNA: TGTGCCAGCAGCCAGCAAAATGAGCAGTTCTTC; CDR3: CASSQQNEQFF
D: TRBD2; V: TRBV10-3; size: -; J: TRBJ2-7; DNA: TGTGCCATCAGTGAGTCCCGACTAGCGGGAACCGAGCAGTACTTC; CDR3: CAISESRLAGTEQYF
D: -; V: TRBV5-1; size: -; J: TRBJ2-1; DNA: TGCGCCAGCAGTTCAGGGGACTGGAATGAGCAGTTCTTC; CDR3: CASSSGDWNEQFF
D: TRBD1; V: TRBV6-5; size: -; J: TRBJ1-5; DNA: TGTGCCAGCAGTCCTAGGGGGCAGGATAGCAATCAGCCCCAGCATTTT; CDR3: CASSPRGQDSNQPQHF
D: -; V: TRBV28; size: -; J: TRBJ2-7; DNA: TGTGCCAGCAGTCAGGGCTACGAGCAGTACTTC; CDR3: CASSQGYEQYF
D: -; V: TRBV4-1; size: medium-sized; J: TRBJ1-1; DNA: TGCGCCAGCAGCCCCCCGGACAGCGGGGGGAACACTGAAGCTTTCTTT; CDR3: CASSPPDSGGNTEAFF
D: -; V: TRBV20-1; size: -; J: TRBJ1-1; DNA: TGCAGTGCTCGTAGTCCGAACACTGAAGCTTTCTTT; CDR3: CSARSPNTEAFF
D: TRBD1; V: TRBV13; size: -; J: TRBJ2-1; DNA: TGTGCCAGCAGCGACAGGGGGTGGCATGAGCAGTTCTTC; CDR3: CASSDRGWHEQFF
D: TRBD1; V: TRBV4-1; size: once; J: TRBJ2-1; DNA: TGCGCCAGCAGCCAGCTGACAGGGGACAATGAGCAGTTCTTC; CDR3: CASSQLTGDNEQFF
D: TRBD2; V: TRBV11-2; size: few; J: TRBJ2-6; DNA: TGTGCCAGCAGCTTAGTTGCTAGCGGCTGGTCTGGGGCCAACGTCCTGACTTTC; CDR3: CASSLVASGWSGANVLTF
D: -; V: TRBV19; size: few; J: TRBJ2-1; DNA: TGTGCCAGTAGACCGGGACAGGGTCGGACTAGCGGATACAATGAGCAGTTCTTC; CDR3: CASRPGQGRTSGYNEQFF
D: TRBD1; V: TRBV5-6; size: once; J: TRBJ2-2; DNA: TGTGCCAGCAGCCCAGGGGGCGTCTGGAACACCGGGGAGCTGTTTTTT; CDR3: CASSPGGVWNTGELFF
D: -; V: TRBV2; size: -; J: TRBJ2-7; DNA: TGTGCCAGCAGACCCGACGCAGGGGTATCCTACGAGCAGTACTTC; CDR3: CASRPDAGVSYEQYF
D: -; V: TRBV4-1; size: -; J: TRBJ1-6; DNA: TGCGCCAGCAGCCAAGAACGGACGTCGCATTATTCACCCCTCCACTTT; CDR3: CASSQERTSHYSPLHF
D: -; V: TRBV27; size: few; J: TRBJ2-1; DNA: TGTGCCAGCAGTTCCCTTTTGTTGGCGTGGTTCTTC; CDR3: CASSSLLLAWFF
D: TRBD2; V: TRBV24-1; size: few; J: TRBJ2-1; DNA: TGTGCCACCAGTCGGGGTTTGCTAGCGGGCGATGAGCAGTTCTTC; CDR3: CATSRGLLAGDEQFF
D: -; V: TRBV7-8; size: -; J: TRBJ1-1; DNA: TGTGCCAGCAGCCGAACAACAGGCACTGAAGCTTTCTTT; CDR3: CASSRTTGTEAFF
D: -; V: TRBV28; size: -; J: TRBJ2-1; DNA: TGTGCCAGCAGTCTCGGGGTGGACAATGAGCAGTTCTTC; CDR3: CASSLGVDNEQFF
D: TRBD1; V: TRBV29-1; size: -; J: TRBJ2-7; DNA: TGCAGCGTTGAAGAGGTGGACAGGGGGCGCGAGTACTTC; CDR3: CSVEEVDRGREYF
D: TRBD2; V: TRBV12-3/TRBV12-4; size: -; J: TRBJ2-1; DNA: TGTGCCAGCAGGGGGGGGAGTAGCGGAGATTACAATGAGCAGTTCTTC; CDR3: CASRGGSSGDYNEQFF
D: -; V: TRBV6-5; size: once; J: TRBJ2-5; DNA: TGTGCCAGCAGTTACTCGATACGGACATTCCAAGAGACCCAGTACTTC; CDR3: CASSYSIRTFQETQYF
D: -; V: TRBV7-2; size: medium-sized; J: TRBJ2-1; DNA: TGTGCCAGCAGCCTAGAGAGGAATGAGCAGTTCTTC; CDR3: CASSLERNEQFF
D: TRBD2; V: TRBV3-1; size: -; J: TRBJ2-1; DNA: TGTGCCAGCAGCCAAGATAGGAAGCCTAGCGGGAATGAGCAGTTCTTC; CDR3: CASSQDRKPSGNEQFF
D: -; V: TRBV20-1; size: once; J: TRBJ2-7; DNA: TGCAGTGCTTACCGGGACCCGGGTTACGAGCAGTACTTC; CDR3: CSAYRDPGYEQYF
D: TRBD2; V: TRBV20-1; size: -; J: TRBJ2-2; DNA: TGCAGTGCTAGAGTTCTAGCGGGAGGGCCGAACACCGGGGAGCTGTTTTTT; CDR3: CSARVLAGGPNTGELFF